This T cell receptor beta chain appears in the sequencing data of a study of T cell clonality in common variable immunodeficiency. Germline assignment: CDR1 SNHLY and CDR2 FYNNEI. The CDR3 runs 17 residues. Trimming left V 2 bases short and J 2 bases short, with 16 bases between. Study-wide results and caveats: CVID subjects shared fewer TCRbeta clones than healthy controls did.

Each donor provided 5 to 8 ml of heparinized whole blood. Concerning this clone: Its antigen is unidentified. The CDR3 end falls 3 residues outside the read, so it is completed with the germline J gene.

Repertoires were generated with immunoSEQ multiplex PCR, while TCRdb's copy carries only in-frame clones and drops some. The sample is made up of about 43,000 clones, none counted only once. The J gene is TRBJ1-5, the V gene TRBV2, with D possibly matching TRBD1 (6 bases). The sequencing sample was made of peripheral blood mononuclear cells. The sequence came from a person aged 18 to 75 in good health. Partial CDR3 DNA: TGTGCCAGCAGTGAATACGAGATATGGACAGGCAATCAGCCC. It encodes CASSEYEIWTGNQP. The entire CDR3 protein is CASSEYEIWTGNQPQHF.